This T cell receptor beta chain was retrieved from a study of blood T cells in healthy people across ages. The authors ran a second PCR of 7 to 11 cycles using a sample-barcoded 5' primer and a J-beta primer mix. Using its own MiXCR run on the 5' RACE reads, TCRdb lists one record per CDR3 protein. The profile shows 800,000 or so distinct CDR3 sequences, around 62% of them singletons. Germline CDR1 is LGHNA and CDR2 is YSLEER. The CDR3 consists of 16 residues. V lost 0 bases and J lost 12; bases outside the gene matches: 13. The clonotype was recovered from a young man in good health. The sequencing input was blood. The chain carries TRBV4-3 and TRBJ2-1; TRBD1 aligns across 8 bases. The CDR3 sequence: CASSQEGSGQGKGQFF. For the CDR3, the DNA is TGCGCCAGCAGCCAAGAGGGATCTGGACAGGGCAAGGGGCAGTTCTTC.